These 29 T cell receptor beta chains were sequenced from one sample in a study of blood T cells in healthy people across ages (dated by TCRdb to about 2015). The library was built by means of 5' RACE. TCRdb lists the instrument as Illumina HiSeq 2500. A second PCR of roughly 6 to 11 cycles was performed with a sample-barcoded 5' primer and a J-beta primer mix. Clones were called with MiXCR by TCRdb after fastp trimmed the public reads at Q25, and only in-frame beta chains were retained. CDR3 protein sequences are deduplicated, and each keeps its most common genes and DNA. The sample yields some 930,000 distinct CDR3 sequences; roughly 28% were counted once. Together, the top ten hold about 9.4% of the sample. The same sample was also used in a study of T cells of mothers and their children.

Material: blood. The receptors here all came from a woman aged 40 to 50 in good health.

This clonotype was counted at least ten times. The rearrangement links TRBV5-5 to TRBJ1-2; D remains unclear. Germline values: CDR1 SGHKS, CDR2 YYEKEE (reference sequence). The CDR3 is 14 amino acids. The V end lost 2 bases, the J end lost 4 bases, and 12 bases lay between the germline ends. CDR3 sequence: CASSLMGSSYGYTF. For the CDR3, the DNA is TGTGCCAGCAGCTTAATGGGCAGCTCCTATGGCTACACCTTC.

The chain links TRBV20-1 to TRBJ1-5, with 8 nucleotides matching TRBD1. Per the germline V gene, CDR1 is DFQATT and CDR2 is SNEGSKA (reference sequence). The junction had 8 bases not matched to a gene; V was cut back by 2 bases and J by 5 bases. CDR3 size: 15 residues. The CDR3, as DNA: TGCAGTGCTAGATTTGCAGGGGGCAGCCATCAGCCCCAGCATTTT. This gives the protein CSARFAGGSHQPQHF.

CDR3 loop: CARRLGNQPQHF. CDR3 in DNA: TGTGCCAGGAGGTTGGGGAATCAGCCCCAGCATTTT. The chain carries TRBV19 and TRBJ1-5; no clear D. CDR1 LNHDA and CDR2 SQIVND come from the germline V gene (reference sequence). The CDR3 spans 12 residues. With 9 bases removed from V and 4 bases from J, the gap between germline ends came to 10 bases.

There are many counts of this clonotype. The V gene is TRBV28, the J gene TRBJ2-7; TRBD1 aligns across 8 bases. Trimming cost V 5 bases and J 1 base; bases outside gene matches: 4. The CDR3 covers 14 residues. Germline V gives CDR1 MDHEN, CDR2 SYDVKM. The CDR3 nucleotides are TGTGCCAGCAGTAAGAGGGACAGGTCCTACGAGCAGTACTTC. It encodes CASSKRDRSYEQYF.

This clonotype showed up many times. Here the CDR3 DNA reads TGTGCCAGCAGCTTAGGAGTGTGGACAGGGGTCTCTGGGGCCAACGTCCTGACTTTC. This sequence encodes CASSLGVWTGVSGANVLTF. The gene calls are TRBV11-1 and TRBJ2-6; 9 bases match TRBD1. Losses at the gene ends were 1 base for V and 0 bases for J; bases not matched to a gene: 7. The length of the CDR3 is 19 residues. In germline, CDR1 is SGHAT, CDR2 FQDESV (reference sequence).

This clonotype was seen a few times. The genes are TRBV18 and TRBJ1-2; the D gene is possibly TRBD1 (5 bases). The CDR3 is made up of 15 amino acids. The germline V gene encodes CDR1 KGHSH and CDR2 LQKENI. V lost 4 bases to trimming and J lost 4 bases, with 16 bases between them. CDR3 region: CASSQETAPGYGYTF. The CDR3 DNA follows: TGTGCCAGCTCACAGGAGACAGCCCCAGGCTATGGCTACACCTTC.

This sequence joins TRBV11-2 and TRBJ1-3, with 9 bases that match TRBD1. The CDR3 extends over 20 amino acids. Looked up from germline, CDR1 is SGHAT and CDR2 is FQNNGV. V shed 0 bases, J shed 0 bases, and the junction held 12 bases outside the gene matches. In DNA, the CDR3 is TGTGCCAGCAGCTTAGATCAACAGGACAGGGGTTACCGCTCTGGAAACACCATATATTTT. Translating it yields CASSLDQQDRGYRSGNTIYF.

This clonotype was observed many times. The rearrangement links TRBV5-6 to TRBJ2-1; possibly TRBD2 for D (5 bases). This CDR3 is 13 amino acids long. The germline V gene encodes CDR1 SGHDT and CDR2 YYEEEE. V lost 3 bases and J 3 bases, leaving 7 bases between the germline ends. The CDR3 here is CASSSGNYNEQFF. CDR3 coding DNA: TGTGCCAGCAGCTCCGGGAACTACAATGAGCAGTTCTTC. Filled out from reference TRBV5-6 and TRBJ2-1, the complete variable domain reads DAGVTQSPTHLIKTRGQQVTLRCSPKSGHDTVSWYQQALGQGPQFIFQYYEEEERQRGNFPDRFSGHQFPNYSSELNVNALLLGDSALYLCASSSGNYNEQFFGPGTRLTVL.

This clonotype was recorded only once. The chain joins TRBV5-1 to TRBJ2-7; TRBD1 agrees at 10 bases. Germline assignment: CDR1 SGHRS and CDR2 YFSETQ. V lost 0 bases, J lost 7 bases, and 7 bases stayed unmatched. The CDR3 is 15 residues long. CDR3 coding DNA: TGCGCCAGCAGCTTGGGACAGGGGGCTAGTGGTGAGCAGTACTTC. Translation: CASSLGQGASGEQYF.

A note on this clonotype: Mismatch with germline at one junction end may stem from a read error. The rearrangement links TRBV10-3 to TRBJ2-7; maybe TRBD2 (6 bases). This CDR3 has 13 residues. Germline-derived CDR1 and CDR2 are ENHRY and SYGVKD. The CDR3 sequence is CVIREETISEQYF. CDR3 bases: TGTGTCATCAGGGAGGAGACAATCAGCGAGCAGTACTTC.

This clonotype has ten or more counts. The gene calls are TRBV7-2 and TRBJ1-2, with a possible D match to TRBD1 (6 bases). Germline-derived CDR1 and CDR2 are SGHTA and FQGNSA. CDR3 length: 16 residues. V was pared by 1 base and J by 7 bases, with 19 bases between. As DNA, the CDR3 is TGTGCCAGCAGCTTAGGAGAAGAAGGGGGTCGAGGTGGCTACACCTTC. This translates into CASSLGEEGGRGGYTF.

The chain couples TRBV20-1 to TRBJ2-5; 10 bases line up with TRBD2. Germline CDR1 and CDR2: DFQATT and SNEGSKA (reference sequence). The CDR3 sequence is 16 residues long. The J segment lost 1 base and the V segment lost 6 bases, leaving 11 bases of the junction unmatched. The CDR3 protein is CSAPHRSGGPQETQYF. The CDR3 bases are TGCAGTGCGCCGCACCGTAGCGGGGGGCCCCAAGAGACCCAGTACTTC.

In this sample, this clonotype turned up a few times. V is TRBV20-1 and J is TRBJ2-7, with TRBD1 matching over 9 bases. Germline V gene lookup returns CDR1 DFQATT and CDR2 SNEGSKA (reference sequence). Germline trimming cut 6 bases from V and 1 base from J; bases unmatched to any gene: 4. The length of the CDR3 is 13 residues. For the CDR3, the DNA is TGCAGTGCCCGGGGACAGGGTTCCTACGAGCAGTACTTC. Translation gives CSARGQGSYEQYF.

This clonotype was detected only a few times. The chain employs TRBV12-3 or TRBV12-4 and TRBJ2-5; D may correspond to TRBD1 or TRBD2 (5 bases each). The CDR3 spans 14 residues. Trimming pared 6 bases from V and 1 base from J, leaving 12 bases between. The CDR3 region is CASSGTAGQETQYF. CDR3 nucleotide sequence: TGTGCCAGCAGCGGGACCGCAGGCCAAGAGACCCAGTACTTC.

This clonotype has a handful of counts. The chain employs TRBV6-6 and TRBJ1-5; a possible D gene is TRBD1 (5 bases). Germline assignment: CDR1 MNHNY and CDR2 SVGAGI (reference sequence). This CDR3 contains 15 residues. V lost 7 bases to trimming and J lost 0 bases, with 13 bases between them. The CDR3 here is CASNLQEYSNQPQHF. CDR3 in DNA: TGTGCCAGCAACTTACAGGAGTATAGCAATCAGCCCCAGCATTTT.

This clonotype appeared many times. CDR3 amino acids: CASSLGTSVADTQYF. CDR3 DNA sequence: TGTGCCAGCAGCTTAGGGACTAGCGTTGCAGATACGCAGTATTTT. The rearrangement uses TRBV7-3 and TRBJ2-3, with TRBD2 matching over 10 bases. CDR3 length: 15 residues. Germline CDR1 reads SGHTA; CDR2 reads FQGTGA. The V gene end was trimmed by 2 bases and the J gene end by 4 bases; junction bases not matched to a gene: 3.

V gene TRBV7-9 combines with J gene TRBJ1-1; 9 bases are a match to TRBD1. Germline lookup yields CDR1 SEHNR and CDR2 FQNEAQ (reference sequence). V lost 5 bases and J lost 5; bases outside the gene matches: 6. The CDR3 sequence is 14 residues long. CDR3 protein: CASSVGQGLTEAFF. The CDR3 DNA sequence: TGTGCCAGCAGCGTAGGACAGGGGTTGACTGAAGCTTTCTTT. The full variable domain, rest sourced from reference TRBV7-9 and TRBJ1-1, is DTGVSQNPRHKITKRGQNVTFRCDPISEHNRLYWYRQTLGQGPEFLTYFQNEAQLEKSRLLSDRFSAERPKGSFSTLEIQRTEQGDSAMYLCASSVGQGLTEAFFGQGTRLTVV.

The chain carries TRBV12-3 or TRBV12-4 and TRBJ1-5; TRBD1 matches at 9 bases. CDR3 size: 12 residues. Trimming cost V 7 bases and J 11 bases; bases outside gene matches: 6. CDR3 nucleotide sequence: TGTGCCAGCACCGGGACAGGGTGGGCCCAGCATTTT. It encodes CASTGTGWAQHF.

V gene TRBV11-2 combines with J gene TRBJ2-1; TRBD2 might be the D (5 bases). The V gene lost 8 bases and the J gene lost 0 bases, with 14 bases spanning the gap. The V gene's germline CDR1 is SGHAT and CDR2 FQNNGV. The CDR3 loop spans 15 amino acids. Written as DNA, the CDR3 is TGTGCCAGCGCAGCCCTAGCCAGCTCCTACAATGAGCAGTTCTTC. This encodes CASAALASSYNEQFF.

The chain joins TRBV15 to TRBJ2-2, with TRBD2 matching 10 bases. Germline lookup yields CDR1 LNHNV and CDR2 YYDKDF (reference sequence). The CDR3 is 18 amino acids. Trimming at V came to 3 bases and at J to 3 bases, leaving 10 bases not matched to a gene. The CDR3 bases are TGTGCCACCAGCAGTCGTGGTTGGACTAGCGGATACACCGGGGAGCTGTTTTTT. Protein sequence: CATSSRGWTSGYTGELFF.

With respect to this clonotype: A much larger clone lies one base from this, so it may be a read error. V is TRBV3-1 and J is TRBJ2-7, with 7 nucleotides matching TRBD2. Trimming took 0 bases from V and 5 from J; bases not matched to a gene: 10. The length of the CDR3 is 16 residues. Germline CDR1 reads LGHDT; CDR2 reads YNNKEL (reference sequence). In DNA form, the CDR3 reads TGTGCCAGCAGCCAAGATCTCGGCGGGGGAGGCGACGAGCAGTACTTC. This gives the protein CASSQDLGGGGDEQYF.

This chain uses TRBV4-1 with TRBJ1-2; D ambiguous. V gave up 4 bases and J gave up 2 bases, with 14 bases separating them. Germline V gene sequence: CDR1 MGHRA, CDR2 YSYEKL. This CDR3 is built from 15 residues. The CDR3, as DNA: TGCGCCAGCAGCCTTTCCGGGTCTGGAAACTATGGCTACACCTTC. Translation gives CASSLSGSGNYGYTF.

This clonotype turned up a few times. V usage is TRBV7-2 and J usage is TRBJ1-1, with 8 bases lining up with TRBD1. The V segment lost 5 bases and the J segment 4 bases; nucleotides outside the gene matches: 9. Germline V CDR1 and CDR2: SGHTA, FQGNSA. This CDR3 has 15 amino acids. For the CDR3, the DNA is TGTGCCAGCAGCGTCTCCAGGGGGCTGAGCACTGAAGCTTTCTTT. It translates to CASSVSRGLSTEAFF.

The V and J genes are TRBV2 and TRBJ2-7, with 7 bases aligning to TRBD2. The CDR3 is 14 residues long. Trimming removed 9 bases from V and 3 bases from J; junction bases left unmatched: 11. Germline assignment: CDR1 SNHLY and CDR2 FYNNEI. The CDR3 bases are TGTGCCAGTCTCGGACTAGGGGTTGACTACGAGCAGTACTTC. Its protein product is CASLGLGVDYEQYF.

Worth noting for this clonotype: The junction does not match germline at one end; this may be a read error. The V gene is TRBV28, the J gene TRBJ2-5, with 8 bases matching TRBD1. Per germline, CDR1 MDHEN and CDR2 SYDVKM. CDR3 length equals 15 residues. CDR3 bases: TGTGTCAGCAGTAGAGGGGGACAGGCAAAGAAGACCCAGTACTTC. It translates to CVSSRGGQAKKTQYF. Full variable domain (outside the CDR3, taken from reference TRBV28 and TRBJ2-5): DVKVTQSSRYLVKRTGEKVFLECVQDMDHENMFWYRQDPGLGLRLIYFSYDVKMKEKGDIPEGYSVSREKKERFSLILESASTNQTSMYLCVSSRGGQAKKTQYFGPGTRLLVL.

This clonotype was observed a handful of times. The DNA is omitted, as the CDR3 cannot be located on it reliably, and the CDR3 follows TCRdb's listing. This sequence joins TRBV20-1 and TRBJ1-2; the tabulated D call, TRBD1, remains unverified against the DNA. Germline loops: CDR1 DFQATT, CDR2 SNEGSKA (reference sequence). Both ends counted, the CDR3 spans 22 residues. CDR3 residues: CSARAVGKGSEDTQYFGPVNTF.

Worth noting for this clonotype: At one boundary the junction diverges from the germline segment, which might be a read error. The chain uses TRBV4-3 and TRBJ1-2; 10 nucleotides line up with TRBD1. Looked up from germline, CDR1 is LGHNA and CDR2 is YSLEER. This CDR3 is built from 17 residues. CDR3 in DNA: TGCGCCAGCAGCCAAGATGGGACAGGGGTGGAAAACTGTGGCTACACCTTC. Amino acid sequence: CASSQDGTGVENCGYTF.

The chain couples TRBV5-1 to TRBJ2-5; possibly TRBD2 for D (7 bases). The V gene lost 6 bases and the J gene lost 4 bases, with 19 bases spanning the gap. Per the germline V gene, CDR1 is SGHRS and CDR2 is YFSETQ. The CDR3 length is 15 residues. CDR3 protein: CASTVGGAGAETQYF. Written as DNA, the CDR3 is TGCGCCAGCACCGTGGGGGGGGCAGGAGCAGAGACCCAGTACTTC.

This clonotype was recorded at least ten times. The genes are TRBV5-1 and TRBJ2-7; a possible D gene is TRBD2 (6 bases). This CDR3 has 14 amino acids. Trimming removed 3 bases from V and 2 bases from J, with 12 bases in between. CDR1 SGHRS and CDR2 YFSETQ come from the germline V gene. The CDR3 DNA is TGCGCCAGCAGCTCTTTAGCGGCCACCTACGAGCAGTACTTC. This gives the protein CASSSLAATYEQYF.